A selection of T cell receptor beta chains follows, all from one sample in a study of shared clonotypes between healthy human individuals. The assay was immunoSEQ multiplex PCR, and TCRdb's table has in-frame clones only and misses some. The data hold about 2.2 million clones, with around 93% observed a single time. Source material: naive CD8+ T cells from PBMCs. The receptors shown here come from a man between 18 and 29 years old in good health. Some clones in this sample may be carry-over from other donors' samples. Both conserved end residues are trimmed from each CDR3. The order of the fields is clone size, J gene, V gene, CDR3 protein. Size is stated for part of the rows, as once, few or many counts, or as a class when the clone is expanded.

>NA|TRBJ1-2|TRBV10-1
ASKGEGFPSNYGYT
>NA|TRBJ1-2|TRBV19
ASSYRTGYGYT
>NA|TRBJ2-7|TRBV4-3
ASSQGGSGAYEQY
>NA|TRBJ1-6|TRBV4-1
ASRTLNSPLH
>NA|TRBJ2-3|TRBV27
ASWAGVTDTQY
>NA|TRBJ1-2|TRBV10-3
AISAGSTSLTNYGYT
>once|TRBJ2-3|TRBV9
ASSSGTGTDTQY
>NA|TRBJ1-1|TRBV19
ASRTTAREDTEAF
>NA|TRBJ1-1|TRBV18
ASSPGRGSTEAF
>NA|TRBJ2-5|TRBV13
ASSLEGQETQY
>NA|TRBJ2-1|TRBV6-6
ASTRGPYNEQF
>once|TRBJ2-2|TRBV27
ASSLVAGGGTGELF
>NA|TRBJ2-5|TRBV4-1
ASSQEGGVQETQY
>NA|TRBJ1-2|TRBV6-5
ASKAGQGKNYGYT
>NA|TRBJ2-7|TRBV19
ASSSTSDYEQY
>NA|TRBJ1-5|TRBV27
ASSLSVVGQPQH
>NA|TRBJ2-1|TRBV27
ASSLDRTGYNEQF
>NA|TRBJ2-7|TRBV28
ASSPWIGEQY
>once|TRBJ2-7|TRBV10-3
AISDRDSPYEQY
>NA|TRBJ2-7|TRBV4-3
ASSQDRGRAYEQY
>NA|TRBJ2-4|TRBV2
ASSNDSGGPFEDIQY
>NA|TRBJ2-7|TRBV10-2
ASRGQTTNYEQY
>NA|TRBJ2-1|TRBV7-9
ASSEIDRGLNNEQF
>NA|TRBJ2-4|TRBV6-6
ASSPREGKNIQY
>NA|TRBJ2-7|TRBV15
ATSSTSGPTYEQY
>NA|TRBJ2-5|TRBV2
ASITGGAAQY
>NA|TRBJ2-7|TRBV2
ASSDRDLLYEQY
>NA|TRBJ1-2|TRBV5-4
ASSPLWSGYGYT
>NA|TRBJ1-4|TRBV19
ASSTRTQTNEKLF
>NA|TRBJ2-1|TRBV6-5
SPARSYNEQF
>NA|TRBJ1-2|TRBV7-8
ASSFDGQGLDGYT
>once|TRBJ1-2|TRBV6-5
ASSYGRGPYGYT
>NA|TRBJ1-5|TRBV25-1
ASGGWGLDQPQH
>NA|TRBJ1-1|TRBV1
TSKGGTEAF
>once|TRBJ2-7|TRBV4-2
ASSQASSGLGYEQY
>NA|TRBJ1-1|TRBV5-6
ASSFGGSSAF
>NA|TRBJ2-2|TRBV2
ASRGLNTGELF
>NA|TRBJ2-7|TRBV27
ASSLDGDYEQY
>NA|TRBJ2-1|TRBV6-5
ASSYSPSGGGTEQF
>once|TRBJ2-7|TRBV13
ASSPDRGVREQY
>few|TRBJ1-1|TRBV10-3
AIRGDLPNTEAF
>NA|TRBJ2-7|TRBV6-5
ASSYKGSSDEQY